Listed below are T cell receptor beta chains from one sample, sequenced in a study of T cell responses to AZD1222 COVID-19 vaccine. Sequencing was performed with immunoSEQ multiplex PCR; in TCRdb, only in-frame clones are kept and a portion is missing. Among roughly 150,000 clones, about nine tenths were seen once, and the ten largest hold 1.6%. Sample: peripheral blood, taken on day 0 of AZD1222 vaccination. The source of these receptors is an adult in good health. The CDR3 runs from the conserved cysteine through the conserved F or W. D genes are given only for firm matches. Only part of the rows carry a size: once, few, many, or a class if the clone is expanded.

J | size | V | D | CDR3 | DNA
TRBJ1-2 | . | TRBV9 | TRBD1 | CASSVDPSSGTGLYGYTF | TGTGCCAGCAGCGTAGACCCCTCCTCGGGGACAGGCTTATATGGCTACACCTTC
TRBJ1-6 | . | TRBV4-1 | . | CASSQDGGGGPGISPLHF | TGCGCCAGCAGCCAAGATGGAGGGGGGGGGCCAGGTATCTCACCCCTCCACTTT
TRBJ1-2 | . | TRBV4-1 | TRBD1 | CASTPGQGNYGYTF | TGCGCCAGCACCCCGGGACAGGGAAACTATGGCTACACCTTC
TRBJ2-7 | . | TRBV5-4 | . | CASSRKGGSYEQYF | TGTGCCAGCAGCCGCAAAGGGGGCTCCTACGAGCAGTACTTC
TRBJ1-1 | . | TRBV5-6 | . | CASSSTLSNTEAFF | TGTGCCAGCAGCTCGACCCTGTCGAACACTGAAGCTTTCTTT
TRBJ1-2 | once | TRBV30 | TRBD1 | CAWRSAGQGKGYGYTF | TGTGCCTGGAGGAGTGCGGGACAGGGGAAGGGGTATGGCTACACCTTC
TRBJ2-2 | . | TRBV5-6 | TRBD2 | CASSLLTSGRNGELFF | TGTGCCAGCAGCTTGTTGACTAGCGGGAGGAACGGGGAGCTGTTTTTT
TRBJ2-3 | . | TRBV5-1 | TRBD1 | CASSLEGAYTQYF | TGCGCCAGCAGCTTAGAGGGGGCGTATACGCAGTATTTT
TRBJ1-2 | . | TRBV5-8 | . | CATTAFSDWVDYGYTF | TGTGCCACGACAGCTTTCTCGGACTGGGTGGACTATGGCTACACCTTC
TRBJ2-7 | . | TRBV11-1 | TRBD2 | CASSFPPGGSSYEQYF | TGTGCCAGCAGTTTCCCCCCGGGGGGGAGCTCCTACGAGCAGTACTTC
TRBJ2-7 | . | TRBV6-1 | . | CASSEGEGRDEQYF | TGTGCCAGCAGTGAAGGTGAAGGACGAGACGAGCAGTACTTC
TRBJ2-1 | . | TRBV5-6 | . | CASSLEQGLNEQFF | TGTGCCAGCAGCTTGGAACAGGGACTCAATGAGCAGTTCTTC
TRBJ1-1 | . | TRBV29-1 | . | CSASTGPYNTEAFF | TGCAGCGCTAGTACCGGGCCCTATAACACTGAAGCTTTCTTT
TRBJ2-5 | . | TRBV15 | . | CATSRIMGVIQETQYF | TGTGCCACCAGCAGAATTATGGGGGTAATCCAAGAGACCCAGTACTTC
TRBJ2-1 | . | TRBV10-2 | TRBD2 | CASSDGGAGSEQFF | TGCGCCAGCAGTGACGGGGGGGCCGGTAGCGAGCAGTTCTTC
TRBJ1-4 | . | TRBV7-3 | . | CASSLLPTNEKLFF | TGTGCCAGCAGCTTACTGCCAACTAATGAAAAACTGTTTTTT
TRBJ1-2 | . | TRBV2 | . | CASSSGLGGYTF | TGTGCCAGCAGTTCTGGGTTGGGTGGCTACACCTTC
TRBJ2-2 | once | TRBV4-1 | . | CASSGLASSKRSNTGELFF | TGCGCCAGCAGCGGTCTAGCGTCATCTAAAAGATCGAACACCGGGGAGCTGTTTTTT
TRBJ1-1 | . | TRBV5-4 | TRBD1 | CASSPEQGWTEAFF | TGTGCCAGCAGCCCTGAACAGGGGTGGACTGAAGCTTTCTTT
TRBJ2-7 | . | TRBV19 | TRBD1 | CASSELTGGFPYEQYF | TGTGCCAGTAGTGAATTGACAGGGGGCTTCCCGTACGAGCAGTACTTC
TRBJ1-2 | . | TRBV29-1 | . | CSVEVGANYGYTF | TGCAGCGTTGAGGTCGGGGCTAACTATGGCTACACCTTC
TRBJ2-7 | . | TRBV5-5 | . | CASSLGRATYEQYF | TGTGCCAGCAGCTTGGGACGGGCGACCTACGAGCAGTACTTC
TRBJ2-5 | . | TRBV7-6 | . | CASSLLGGEETQYF | TGTGCCAGCAGCTTATTGGGGGGCGAGGAGACCCAGTACTTC
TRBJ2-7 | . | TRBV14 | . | CASSQDSTASSYEQYF | TGTGCCAGCAGCCAAGATTCCACGGCGAGCTCCTACGAGCAGTACTTC
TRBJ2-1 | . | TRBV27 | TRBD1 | CASSFHRDRRNEQFF | TGTGCCAGCAGTTTCCACCGGGACAGGAGGAATGAGCAGTTCTTC
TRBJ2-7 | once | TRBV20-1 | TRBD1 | CSASGQGATEQYF | TGCAGTGCTAGTGGGCAGGGGGCAACCGAGCAGTACTTC
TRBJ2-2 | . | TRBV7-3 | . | CASSLQPTGHTGELFF | TGTGCCAGCAGCCTACAACCTACAGGGCACACCGGGGAGCTGTTTTTT
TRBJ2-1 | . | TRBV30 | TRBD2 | CAWSVRPVAGGYNEQFF | TGTGCCTGGAGTGTACGACCCGTAGCGGGGGGCTACAATGAGCAGTTCTTC
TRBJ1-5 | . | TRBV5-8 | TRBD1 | CASKGQGNQPQHF | TGTGCCAGCAAGGGACAGGGGAATCAGCCCCAGCATTTT